Sequencing of this T cell receptor (beta chain) was carried out in a study of blood T cells in healthy people across ages. In the study overall: Template switching picked up about one barcoded beta molecule for each two T cells.

Concerning this clonotype itself: Its antigen remains unknown.

PCR was performed a second time for roughly 7 to 11 cycles using a sample-barcoded 5' primer and a J-beta primer mix. One entry per CDR3 protein, called by TCRdb with MiXCR from the 5' RACE reads. The data hold about 690,000 distinct CDR3 sequences, with over 40% observed a single time. Each sample had at least 6 million PBMCs isolated. At least 5.5 micrograms of total RNA were extracted per sample. Whole-study results and caveats: Researchers report that TCR beta diversity correlated strongly with naive T cell percentage.

From germline, CDR1 is DFQATT and CDR2 SNEGSKA (reference sequence). J lost 2 bases, V lost 3 bases, and 7 bases had no gene match. The length of the CDR3 is 14 residues. V is TRBV20-1 and J is TRBJ2-7; 7 nucleotides align to TRBD2. The TCR originated in a man aged 80 or over in good health. What was sequenced was blood. The CDR3 loop is CSARGTAGTYEQYF. The CDR3 DNA reads TGCAGTGCTAGGGGAACAGCGGGGACCTACGAGCAGTACTTC.